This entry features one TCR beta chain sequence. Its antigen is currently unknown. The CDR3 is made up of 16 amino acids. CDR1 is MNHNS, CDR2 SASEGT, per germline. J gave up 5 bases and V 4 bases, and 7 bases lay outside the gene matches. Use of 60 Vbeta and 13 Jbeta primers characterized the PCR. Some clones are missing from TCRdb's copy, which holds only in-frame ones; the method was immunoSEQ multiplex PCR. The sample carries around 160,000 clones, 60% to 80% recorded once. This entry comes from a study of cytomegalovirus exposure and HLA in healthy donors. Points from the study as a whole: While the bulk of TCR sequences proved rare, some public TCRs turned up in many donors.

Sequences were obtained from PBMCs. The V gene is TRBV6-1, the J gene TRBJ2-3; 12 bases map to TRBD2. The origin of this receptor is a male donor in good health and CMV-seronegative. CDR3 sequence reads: CASSARLAGEVDTQYF. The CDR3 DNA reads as TGTGCCAGCAGTGCCAGACTAGCGGGAGAGGTAGATACGCAGTATTTT.